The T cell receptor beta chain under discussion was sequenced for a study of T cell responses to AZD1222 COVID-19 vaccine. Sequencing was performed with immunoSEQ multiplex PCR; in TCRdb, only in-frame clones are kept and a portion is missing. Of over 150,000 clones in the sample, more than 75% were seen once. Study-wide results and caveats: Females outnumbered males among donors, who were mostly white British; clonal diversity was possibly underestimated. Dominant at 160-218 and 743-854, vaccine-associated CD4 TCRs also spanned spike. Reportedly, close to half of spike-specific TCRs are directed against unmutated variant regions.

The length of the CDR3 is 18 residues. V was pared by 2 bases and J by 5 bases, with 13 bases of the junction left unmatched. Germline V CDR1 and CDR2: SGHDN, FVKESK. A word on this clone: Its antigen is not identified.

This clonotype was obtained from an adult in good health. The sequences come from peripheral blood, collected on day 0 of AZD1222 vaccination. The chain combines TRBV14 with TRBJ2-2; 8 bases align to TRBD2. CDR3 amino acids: CASSQRTGGVGVTGELFF. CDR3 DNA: TGTGCCAGCAGCCAACGAACCGGGGGGGTAGGCGTTACCGGGGAGCTGTTTTTT.